This T cell receptor beta chain appears in the sequencing data of a study of tumor and adjacent non-tumor tissue in lung cancer. RNA was extracted from bulk tissue without any cell sorting. Distant lung tissue was collected more than 3 cm away from the tumor edge. Findings of the study overall: TCR diversity was significantly greater in tumor than normal lung tissue. Shorter survival was associated with higher TCR diversity in tumors. Tumor repertoires had a smaller top 100 clone share than normal lung.

The library came from three nested PCR rounds adapted from ARM-PCR protocols. TCRdb fed the multiplex PCR reads into MiXCR, producing one record per CDR3 protein. There are some 100,000 distinct CDR3 sequences in the sample; roughly 60% occur only once, and around 19% lies in the top ten. This clonotype was seen only a few times. Its antigen is undetermined. A clone one base away is much larger, so this may be a read error. The CDR3 loop spans 15 amino acids. V was cut by 0 bases and J by 2 bases, with 9 bases left in between. CDR1 MNHEY and CDR2 SVGAGI come from the germline V gene. This TCR derives from a man between 25 and 39 years old with non-small cell lung cancer. This rearrangement joins TRBV6-5 to TRBJ2-3, with TRBD2 as a possible D gene (6 bases). Sequencing used distant non-tumor lung tissue. CDR3 sequence (DNA): TGTGCCAGCAGTTACTCGGGAGGCGACACAGATACGCAGTATTTT. Amino acid sequence: CASSYSGGDTDTQYF.